These T cell receptor beta chains were read from a single sample in a study of identical twins. TCRdb reprocessed the 5' RACE reads with MiXCR, giving one entry per CDR3 protein. The sample yields 1.5 million to 2 million distinct CDR3 sequences, around 29% seen once. The sample taken for sequencing was cord blood. The receptor source for this set is a newborn girl in good health. The CDR3 runs from the conserved cysteine through the conserved F or W. Each record gives: CDR3 length, D gene, J gene, V gene, clone size, CDR3 DNA, CDR3 protein. The D gene is left open where the match is weak. Size is stated for part of the rows, as once, few or many counts, or as a class when the clone is expanded.

13 NA TRBJ2-3 TRBV12-3/TRBV12-4 few TGTGCCAGCAGTGCGGTAGCCACAGATACGCAGTATTTT CASSAVATDTQYF
15 TRBD2 TRBJ2-7 TRBV5-1 NA TGCGCCAGCAGCTTGGCTAGCGGGATATACAATGAGCAGTCCTTC CASSLASGIYNEQSF
13 NA TRBJ2-5 TRBV5-1 NA TGCGCCAGCAGCTCCCAAACCGGGGAGACCCAGTACTTC CASSSQTGETQYF
14 TRBD1 TRBJ1-2 TRBV5-5 few TGTGCCAGCAGCTTGGCGAGGACAGGTGGTGGCTACACCTTC CASSLARTGGGYTF
16 NA TRBJ2-1 TRBV21-1 NA TGTGCCAGCAGCAAAGGGTCATTATTCTCCTACAATGAGCAGTTCTTC CASSKGSLFSYNEQFF
15 TRBD1 TRBJ1-5 TRBV28 once TGTGCCAGCAGTTTCCCCGACAGGGTACTTCAGCCCCAGCATTTT CASSFPDRVLQPQHF
15 TRBD2 TRBJ2-1 TRBV20-1 NA TGCAGTGCTAGTTGGGGACTAGCGTCCCACAATGAGCAGTTCTTC CSASWGLASHNEQFF
14 NA TRBJ1-1 TRBV12-3/TRBV12-4 few TGTGCCAGCACCCAGGGACACCCGAACACTGAAGCTTTCTTT CASTQGHPNTEAFF
16 TRBD2 TRBJ2-7 TRBV5-1 NA TGCGCCAGCAGCCTAGACGTACTAGCGGGGGTCAACGAGCAGTACTTC CASSLDVLAGVNEQYF
14 TRBD1 TRBJ2-5 TRBV6-1 NA TGTGCCAGCAGTGGACAGGGTCGCCAAGAGACCCAGTACTTC CASSGQGRQETQYF
15 NA TRBJ1-5 TRBV28 NA TGTGCCAGCAGTTTTACGGGGTCAAGGAATCAGCCCCAGCATTTT CASSFTGSRNQPQHF
12 TRBD2 TRBJ2-3 TRBV20-1 NA TGCAGTCCTCTAGCGGGGAGGTATACGCAGTATTTT CSPLAGRYTQYF
17 TRBD2 TRBJ2-5 TRBV12-3/TRBV12-4 NA TGTGCCAGCAGCACTAGCGGGAGCTCCCCGTTACAAGAGACCCAGTACTTC CASSTSGSSPLQETQYF
16 TRBD2 TRBJ2-1 TRBV15 NA TGTGCCACCAGCAGAGGACCCACTAGCGAGTACAATGAGCAGTTCTTC CATSRGPTSEYNEQFF
17 TRBD2 TRBJ2-1 TRBV29-1 NA TGCAGCGTTTCGGGACTAGCGGTTCCTCGCTCCTGCAATGAGCAGTTCTTC CSVSGLAVPRSCNEQFF
15 NA TRBJ1-5 TRBV19 NA TGTGCCAGTAGTATAGAGGGACACGGCAATCAGCCCCAGCATTTT CASSIEGHGNQPQHF
17 NA TRBJ1-2 TRBV7-2 many TGTGCCAGCAGCTCGCGATTCTCGACAGATCCTAACTATGGCTACACCTTC CASSSRFSTDPNYGYTF